A selection of T cell receptor beta chains follows, all from one sample in a study of early T cells in non-severe SARS-CoV-2 infection. TCRdb ran MiXCR on the 5' RACE reads and lists one entry per CDR3 protein. The sample includes some 29,000 distinct CDR3 sequences, roughly 4.3% of them seen just once. The sequencing sample was made of whole blood. These receptors were taken from an adult who was a healthcare worker with PCR-confirmed SARS-CoV-2 infection or an uninfected control (not recorded which). CDR3s include the opening cysteine and the closing phenylalanine or tryptophan. D genes are given only for firm matches. Some rows mark clone size as missing; the rest say once, few, many or name a class of expanded clone.

length: 15
J: TRBJ2-1
V: TRBV12-3/TRBV12-4
size: .
D: .
DNA: TGTGCCAGCAGGCCGGAATTGCGGAATCTCAATGAGCAGTTCTTC
CDR3: CASRPELRNLNEQFF

length: 13
J: TRBJ1-5
V: TRBV6-2/TRBV6-3
size: many
D: .
DNA: TGTGCCAGCAGTTCACAACTGGGGCAGCCCCAGCATTTT
CDR3: CASSSQLGQPQHF

length: 14
J: TRBJ2-3
V: TRBV5-1
size: few
D: .
DNA: TGCGCCAGCAGCTTACAATCGTCGACAGATACGCAGTATTTT
CDR3: CASSLQSSTDTQYF

length: 13
J: TRBJ2-3
V: TRBV7-2
size: few
D: TRBD2
DNA: TGTGCCAGCAGCTCCAGGACTAGCGGGAGTCAGTATTTT
CDR3: CASSSRTSGSQYF

length: 15
J: TRBJ2-5
V: TRBV13
size: many
D: .
DNA: TGTGCCAGCAGCCCATATCGTGAGGGATTGGAGACCCAGTACTTC
CDR3: CASSPYREGLETQYF

length: 14
J: TRBJ2-3
V: TRBV7-8
size: many
D: .
DNA: TGTGCCGTTAAAGAGGGACGGGGGCCTGATACGCAGTATTTT
CDR3: CAVKEGRGPDTQYF

length: 13
J: TRBJ2-3
V: TRBV4-2
size: few
D: .
DNA: TGTGCCAGCAGCGGGACAACCACCGATACGCAGTATTTT
CDR3: CASSGTTTDTQYF

length: 14
J: TRBJ2-3
V: TRBV24-1
size: many
D: TRBD2
DNA: TGTGCCACCAGTGATGGAAGTAGCGGGGTAGCGCAGTATTTT
CDR3: CATSDGSSGVAQYF

length: 16
J: TRBJ2-7
V: TRBV20-1
size: many
D: .
DNA: TGCAGTGCTAGAGAAAGGAGGGCAGGCGTCTCCTACGAGCAGTACTTC
CDR3: CSARERRAGVSYEQYF

length: 14
J: TRBJ1-4
V: TRBV3-1
size: many
D: .
DNA: TGTGCCAGCAGCCAGTGGGACACTAATGAAAAACTGTTTTTT
CDR3: CASSQWDTNEKLFF

length: 15
J: TRBJ2-5
V: TRBV25-1
size: many
D: .
DNA: TGTGCCAGCAGTGAAGATCGGTCAGGGCAAGAGACCCAGTACTTC
CDR3: CASSEDRSGQETQYF